This T cell receptor beta chain came from a study of CD8+ T cells in alopecia areata. As for the study in general: A 6-month period off drug followed tofacitinib, which lasted 6 to 18 months.

Specified treatment: oral pan-JAK inhibitor, 5-10 mg twice daily. Sequencing used cDNA as its template, made by extracting RNA and reverse transcribing it. TCRdb keeps only in-frame clones here, not all; method: immunoSEQ multiplex PCR. The repertoire holds around 70,000 clones, with roughly 28% as singletons. This clone was observed a few times. Its antigen is undetermined. Germline loops: CDR1 MNHNS, CDR2 SASEGT. V was cut by 1 base and J by 5 bases, with 15 bases left in between. The CDR3 runs 15 residues. Findings and caveats of the study: Treatment with tofacitinib significantly lowered scalp clonality and reduced expanded CD8+ clones among the top 100.

The source of this sequence is a human donor with alopecia areata. The V call is TRBV6-1, the J call TRBJ2-7; D is possibly TRBD2 (7 bases). This material consisted of CD8+ T cells sorted from blood, taken at week 4, from a patient treated with tofacitinib. The CDR3 sequence: CASSEEAGAIDEQYF. CDR3 in DNA: TGTGCCAGCAGTGAAGAGGCGGGGGCAATCGACGAGCAGTACTTC.